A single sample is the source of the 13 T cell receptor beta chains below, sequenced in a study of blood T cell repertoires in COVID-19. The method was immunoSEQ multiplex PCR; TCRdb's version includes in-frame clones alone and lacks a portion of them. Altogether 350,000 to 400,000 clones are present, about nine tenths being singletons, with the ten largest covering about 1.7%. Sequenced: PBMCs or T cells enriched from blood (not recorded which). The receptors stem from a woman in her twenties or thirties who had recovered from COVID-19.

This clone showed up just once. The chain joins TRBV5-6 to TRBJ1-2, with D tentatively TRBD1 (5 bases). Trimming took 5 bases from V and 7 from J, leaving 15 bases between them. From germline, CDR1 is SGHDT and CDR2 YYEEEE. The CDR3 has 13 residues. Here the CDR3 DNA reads TGTGCCAGCAGTCGATACGAAGGGGTTGGCTACACCTTC. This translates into CASSRYEGVGYTF.

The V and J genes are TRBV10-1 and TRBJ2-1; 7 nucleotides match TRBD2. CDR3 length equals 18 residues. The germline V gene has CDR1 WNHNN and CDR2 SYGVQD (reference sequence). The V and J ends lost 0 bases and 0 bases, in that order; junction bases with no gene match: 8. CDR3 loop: CASSESSPGGSSYNEQFF. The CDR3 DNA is TGCGCCAGCAGTGAGTCGAGTCCCGGCGGGAGCTCCTACAATGAGCAGTTCTTC.

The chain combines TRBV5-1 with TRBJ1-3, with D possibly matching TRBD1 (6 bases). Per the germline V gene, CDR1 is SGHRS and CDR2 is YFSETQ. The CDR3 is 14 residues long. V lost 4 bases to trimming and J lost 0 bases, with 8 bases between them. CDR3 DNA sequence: TGCGCCAGCAGCGCGGACAGCTCTGGAAACACCATATATTTT. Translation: CASSADSSGNTIYF.

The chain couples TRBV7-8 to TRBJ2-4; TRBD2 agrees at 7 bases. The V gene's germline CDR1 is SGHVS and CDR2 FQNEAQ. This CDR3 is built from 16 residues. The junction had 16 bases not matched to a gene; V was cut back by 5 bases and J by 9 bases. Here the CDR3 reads CASSPGQTGGFGIQYF. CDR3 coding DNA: TGTGCCAGCAGCCCAGGACAAACGGGGGGTTTTGGCATTCAGTACTTC.

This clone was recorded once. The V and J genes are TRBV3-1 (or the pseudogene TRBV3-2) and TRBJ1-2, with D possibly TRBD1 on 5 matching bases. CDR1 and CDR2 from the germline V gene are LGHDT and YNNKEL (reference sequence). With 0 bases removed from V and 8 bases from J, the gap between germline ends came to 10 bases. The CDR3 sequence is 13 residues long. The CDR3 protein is CASSQDRGVGYTF. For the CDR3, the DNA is TGTGCCAGCAGCCAAGATCGGGGGGTCGGCTACACCTTC.

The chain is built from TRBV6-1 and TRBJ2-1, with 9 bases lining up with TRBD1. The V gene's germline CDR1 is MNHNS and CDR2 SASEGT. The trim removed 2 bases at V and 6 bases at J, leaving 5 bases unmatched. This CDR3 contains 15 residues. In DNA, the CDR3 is TGTGCCAGCAGTGAACAGACGGGACAGGGCAATGAGCAGTTCTTC. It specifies CASSEQTGQGNEQFF.

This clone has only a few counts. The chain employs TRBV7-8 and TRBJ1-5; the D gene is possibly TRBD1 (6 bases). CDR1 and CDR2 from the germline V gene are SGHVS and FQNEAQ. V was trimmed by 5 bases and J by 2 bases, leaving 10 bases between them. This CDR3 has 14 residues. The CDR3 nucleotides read TGTGCCAGCAGCAAGGGGGTGGGCAATCAGCCCCAGCATTTT. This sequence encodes CASSKGVGNQPQHF.

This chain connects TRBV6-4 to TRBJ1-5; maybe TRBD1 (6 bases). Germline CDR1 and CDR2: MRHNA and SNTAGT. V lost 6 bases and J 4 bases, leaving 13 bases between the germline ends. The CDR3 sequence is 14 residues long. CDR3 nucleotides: TGTGCCAGCAGCCCGGGGGGGGCGAATCAGCCCCAGCATTTT. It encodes CASSPGGANQPQHF.

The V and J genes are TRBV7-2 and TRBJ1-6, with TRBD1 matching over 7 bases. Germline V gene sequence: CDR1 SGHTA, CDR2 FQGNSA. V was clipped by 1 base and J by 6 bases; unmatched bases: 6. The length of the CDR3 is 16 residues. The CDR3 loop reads CASSLVGTVSNSPLHF. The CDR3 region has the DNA TGTGCCAGCAGCTTAGTAGGGACAGTTTCTAATTCACCCCTCCACTTT.

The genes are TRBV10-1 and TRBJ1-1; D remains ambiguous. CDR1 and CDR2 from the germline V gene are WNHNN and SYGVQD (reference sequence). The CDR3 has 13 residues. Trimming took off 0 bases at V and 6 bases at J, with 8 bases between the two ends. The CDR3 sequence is CASSESVLSEAFF. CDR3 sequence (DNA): TGCGCCAGCAGTGAGTCTGTGTTATCTGAAGCTTTCTTT.

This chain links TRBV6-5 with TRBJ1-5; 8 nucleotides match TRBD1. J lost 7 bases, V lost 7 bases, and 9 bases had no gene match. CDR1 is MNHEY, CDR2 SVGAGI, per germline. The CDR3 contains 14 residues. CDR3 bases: TGTGCCAGCACCTCGGGGACAGGTCGACAGCCCCAGCATTTT. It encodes CASTSGTGRQPQHF.

CDR3 region: CASSQIAAGGHGYTF. CDR3 in DNA: TGTGCCAGCAGCCAAATCGCCGCAGGGGGCCATGGCTACACCTTC. The chain links TRBV3-1 (or the pseudogene TRBV3-2) to TRBJ1-2; TRBD1 matches at 8 bases. The CDR3 totals 15 residues. CDR1 and CDR2 (germline): LGHDT, YNNKEL (reference sequence). The V segment lost 2 bases and the J segment 6 bases; nucleotides outside the gene matches: 8.

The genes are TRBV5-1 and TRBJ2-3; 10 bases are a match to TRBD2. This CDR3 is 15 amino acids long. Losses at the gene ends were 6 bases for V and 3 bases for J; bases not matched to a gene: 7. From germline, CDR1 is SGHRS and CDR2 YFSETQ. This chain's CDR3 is CASKDLAGVTDTQYF. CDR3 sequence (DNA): TGCGCCAGCAAAGACCTAGCGGGGGTGACAGATACGCAGTATTTT.